This T cell receptor beta chain appears in the sequencing data of a study of identical twins. Study-wide results and limits: Low generation-probability sequences were in excess among twin-shared out-of-frame alpha sequences.

One entry per CDR3 protein, called by TCRdb with MiXCR from the 5' RACE reads. The sample comprises hundreds of thousands of distinct CDR3 sequences, around 6% of which are singletons, and 1.5% to 2% rests with the top ten. CDR3 length equals 17 residues. After removal of 3 bases from V and 2 bases from J, the junction contained 10 bases not matched to a gene. Germline V lookup: CDR1 SNHLY, CDR2 FYNNEI. Worth noting for this clonotype: No antigen is known for it.

The sequenced sample was naive T cells sorted from blood. This TCR derives from a man in his late teens or twenties in good health. The chain uses TRBV2 and TRBJ2-5, with 9 bases fitting TRBD2. Here the CDR3 DNA reads TGTGCCAGCAGTGAGATTAGGCTAGCGGGACTACAAGAGACCCAGTACTTC. Translating gives CASSEIRLAGLQETQYF.